The T cell receptor beta chain described here comes from a study of T cells in tuberculosis. In the study overall: A South African cohort included IGRA-negative adolescents, latently infected IGRA-positive adolescents and adults with active tuberculosis. Points from the study as a whole: GEM motif frequencies gave around 70% accuracy; the GMM repertoire gave roughly 85%.

The method was immunoSEQ multiplex PCR; TCRdb's version includes in-frame clones alone and lacks a portion of them. Here the sample spans about 33,000 clones, around 90% being singletons. There are 15 residues in the CDR3. Deletions cut 2 bases from V and 4 bases from J, with 12 bases between. The germline V gene has CDR1 SNHLY and CDR2 FYNNEI. Adolescents were screened for latent TB by skin test and IGRA. On average around 95,000 T cells per donor were immunosequenced. In the case of this clone: Its antigen is unknown.

The chain couples TRBV2 to TRBJ2-1, with D maybe TRBD2 (6 bases). The material sequenced was PBMCs. The TCR originated in a donor aged 10-29 years with latent tuberculosis or without tuberculosis infection. Some clones in this sample may be carry-over from other donors' samples. Here the CDR3 DNA reads TGTGCCAGCAGTGAAAATCCGGGGGTTTACAATGAGCAGTTCTTC. Amino acid sequence: CASSENPGVYNEQFF.